The source of this T cell receptor beta chain is a study of blood T cells in healthy people across ages. Study outcomes and limitations: Compared with aged donors, long-lived donors showed fewer expanded clones, suggesting selection.

Investigators took roughly 9.5 milliliters of peripheral blood from every donor. A J-beta primer mix and a sample-barcoded 5' primer were used in a second PCR of about 7 to 11 cycles. TCRdb re-called the 5' RACE reads with MiXCR, one entry per CDR3 protein. The data show about 1.4 million distinct CDR3 sequences, approximately 60% seen once. CDR1 SEHNR and CDR2 FQNEAQ come from the germline V gene (reference sequence). This CDR3 is 12 amino acids long. The V gene lost 5 bases and the J gene lost 9 bases, with 14 bases spanning the gap. Regarding this clonotype: Its antigen is not identified.

The sample was blood. This chain uses TRBV7-9 with TRBJ2-7; D is perhaps TRBD1 (6 bases). The clonotype comes from a man aged 18 to 35 in good health. The CDR3 sequence is CASSLGQLGQYF. The CDR3 DNA is TGTGCCAGCAGCCTTGGACAGCTAGGGCAGTACTTC.